The 8 T cell receptor beta chains presented below share a single source sample, sequenced in a study of vaccination effects on CD4 cells after COVID-19. ViraFEST assay sequencing came after antigen-specific CD4+ T cells were expanded with viral peptide pools. When roughly eleven days of culture had elapsed, CD4+ T cells were isolated. Vaccine recipients, nucleocapsid antibody negative, had no prior SARS-CoV-2 infection. No antigen is known for these receptors. Libraries were prepared by immunoSEQ multiplex PCR; TCRdb keeps only in-frame clonotypes and omits some of them. Of 37,000 or so clones listed, around 66% are singletons. The input for sequencing was CD4+ T cells from PBMCs cultured with HCoV-OC43 spike peptides, taken before COVID-19 vaccination. Subset described: HCoV-OC43 spike overlapping peptide pool stimulation. The receptors were gathered from a human donor who received a COVID-19 vaccine.

The V gene is TRBV30, the J gene TRBJ1-2; D is unresolved. Germline values: CDR1 GTSNPN, CDR2 SVGIG (reference sequence). V lost 4 bases and J lost 2, with 11 bases in between. This CDR3 has 13 amino acids. The CDR3 protein is CAWTLQLNYGYTF. Here the CDR3 DNA reads TGTGCCTGGACCCTCCAATTAAACTATGGCTACACCTTC.

The chain recombines TRBV6-5 with TRBJ1-2, with 8 nucleotides matching TRBD1. CDR1 MNHEY and CDR2 SVGAGI come from the germline V gene. The CDR3 has 13 residues. V dropped 5 bases and J dropped 4; count of bases not matched to a gene: 3. The CDR3 region has the DNA TGTGCCAGCAGTCCAGGGACAGGCTATGGCTACACCTTC. Protein product: CASSPGTGYGYTF.

The V and J genes are TRBV5-1 and TRBJ2-3, with 13 nucleotides matching TRBD2. V trimming: 3 bases; J trimming: 2 bases; junction bases outside the gene matches: 27. Germline V gives CDR1 SGHRS, CDR2 YFSETQ. The CDR3 is made up of 24 amino acids. In DNA, the CDR3 is TGCGCCAGCAGCTCAGCGGGACTAGCGGGAAGGTTGTTGGAAGGGGGCCAACACACAGATACGCAGTATTTT. Translation gives CASSSAGLAGRLLEGGQHTDTQYF.

The chain couples TRBV7-8 to TRBJ1-2; possibly TRBD1 for D (5 bases). The V end was cut by 5 bases, the J end by 6 bases, with 13 bases between. There are 13 residues in the CDR3. Germline assignment: CDR1 SGHVS and CDR2 FQNEAQ. The chain's CDR3 is CASSRFLGDGYTF. CDR3 DNA: TGTGCCAGCAGCCGATTCCTGGGGGATGGCTACACCTTC.

The chain has TRBV30 and TRBJ1-1; TRBD1 aligns across 7 bases. Per germline, CDR1 GTSNPN and CDR2 SVGIG (reference sequence). V shed 2 bases and J 9 bases; nucleotides not matched to a gene: 6. The CDR3 contains 12 residues. CDR3 sequence (DNA): TGTGCCTGGAGTCTCACGACAGGGAAAGCTTTCTTT. Translating it yields CAWSLTTGKAFF.

This chain links TRBV10-1 with TRBJ2-2, with D possibly TRBD2 on 5 matching bases. Trimming removed 8 bases from V and 0 bases from J, with 13 bases in between. Germline CDR1 reads WNHNN; CDR2 reads SYGVQD (reference sequence). The CDR3 contains 15 residues. CDR3: CASSESGPNTGELFF. The CDR3 DNA follows: TGCGCCAGCTCAGAAAGCGGACCGAACACCGGGGAGCTGTTTTTT.

V and J are TRBV28 and TRBJ1-2; D not certain. Germline V gene sequence: CDR1 MDHEN, CDR2 SYDVKM. CDR3 length equals 13 residues. Trimming took 2 bases from V and 8 from J, leaving 12 bases between them. CDR3 sequence reads: CASSLPKGKGYTF. CDR3 DNA: TGTGCCAGCAGTTTACCAAAGGGTAAAGGCTACACCTTC.

The V and J genes are TRBV24-1 and TRBJ1-2, with D possibly being TRBD1 (6 bases). Trimming cost V 1 base and J 4 bases, with 9 bases left between them. This CDR3 is built from 14 residues. Germline assignment: CDR1 KGHDR and CDR2 SFDVKD. The CDR3 loop reads CATSDFDRSYGYTF. The CDR3 nucleotides read TGTGCCACCAGTGATTTCGACAGGTCCTATGGCTACACCTTC.